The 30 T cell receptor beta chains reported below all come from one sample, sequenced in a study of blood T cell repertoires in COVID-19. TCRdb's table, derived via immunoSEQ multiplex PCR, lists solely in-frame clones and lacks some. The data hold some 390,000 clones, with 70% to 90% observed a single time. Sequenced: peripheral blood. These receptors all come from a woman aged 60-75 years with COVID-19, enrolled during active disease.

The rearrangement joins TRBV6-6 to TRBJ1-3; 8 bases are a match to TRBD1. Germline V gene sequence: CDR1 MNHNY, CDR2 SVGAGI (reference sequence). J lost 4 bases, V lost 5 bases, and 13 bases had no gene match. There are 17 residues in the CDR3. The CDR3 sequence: CASSPGLGQGSGNTIYF. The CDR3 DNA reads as TGTGCCAGCAGTCCGGGCCTCGGACAGGGATCGGGAAACACCATATATTTT.

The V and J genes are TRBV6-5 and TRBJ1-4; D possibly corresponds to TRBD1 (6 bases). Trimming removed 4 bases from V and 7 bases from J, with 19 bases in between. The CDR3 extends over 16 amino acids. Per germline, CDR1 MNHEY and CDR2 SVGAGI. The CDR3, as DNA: TGTGCCAGCAGTTCCCCTGGGGGCAGCAAGGGTGAAAAACTGTTTTTT. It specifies CASSSPGGSKGEKLFF.

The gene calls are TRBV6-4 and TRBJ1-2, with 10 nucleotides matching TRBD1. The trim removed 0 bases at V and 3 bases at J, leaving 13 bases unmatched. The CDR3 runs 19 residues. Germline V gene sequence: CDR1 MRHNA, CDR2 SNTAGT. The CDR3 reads CASSDSGQGPEPQYYGYTF. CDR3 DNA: TGTGCCAGCAGTGACTCGGGACAGGGGCCCGAACCTCAATACTATGGCTACACCTTC.

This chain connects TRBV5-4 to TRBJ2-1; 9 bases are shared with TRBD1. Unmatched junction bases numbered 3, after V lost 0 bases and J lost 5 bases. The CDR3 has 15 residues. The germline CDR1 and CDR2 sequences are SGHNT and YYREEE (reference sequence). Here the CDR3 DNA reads TGTGCCAGCAGCTTGGTGGGACAGGGAAACAATGAGCAGTTCTTC. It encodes CASSLVGQGNNEQFF. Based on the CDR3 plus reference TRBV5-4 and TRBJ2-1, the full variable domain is ETGVTQSPTHLIKTRGQQVTLRCSSQSGHNTVSWYQQALGQGPQFIFQYYREEENGRGNFPPRFSGLQFPNYSSELNVNALELDDSALYLCASSLVGQGNNEQFFGPGTRLTVL.

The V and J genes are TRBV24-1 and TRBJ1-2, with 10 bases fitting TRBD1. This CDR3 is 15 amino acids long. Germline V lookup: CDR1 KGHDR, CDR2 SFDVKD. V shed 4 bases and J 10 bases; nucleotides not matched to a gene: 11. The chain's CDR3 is CATSDLTGGLLSYTF. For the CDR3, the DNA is TGTGCCACCAGTGACCTGACAGGGGGCCTTCTGTCCTACACCTTC.

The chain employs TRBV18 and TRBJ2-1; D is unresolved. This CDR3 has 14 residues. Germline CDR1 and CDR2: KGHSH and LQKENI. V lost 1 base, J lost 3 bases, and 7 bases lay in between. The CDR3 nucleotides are TGTGCCAGCTCACCACAACCGGGCTACAATGAGCAGTTCTTC. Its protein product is CASSPQPGYNEQFF.

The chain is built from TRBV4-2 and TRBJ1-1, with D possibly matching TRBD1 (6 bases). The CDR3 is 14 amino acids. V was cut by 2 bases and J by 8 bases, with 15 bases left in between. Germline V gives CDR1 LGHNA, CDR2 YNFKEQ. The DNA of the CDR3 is TGTGCCAGCAGCCAAAGTTCAGGGGTTAAAGAAGCTTTCTTT. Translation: CASSQSSGVKEAFF.

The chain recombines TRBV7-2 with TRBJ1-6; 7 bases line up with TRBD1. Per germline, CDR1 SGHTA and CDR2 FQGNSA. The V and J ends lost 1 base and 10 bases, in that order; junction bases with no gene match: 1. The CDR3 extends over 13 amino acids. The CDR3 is CASSLGGQSPLHF. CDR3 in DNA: TGTGCCAGCAGCTTAGGGGGACAGTCACCCCTCCACTTT.

CDR3 region: CASSTYLGLGGDTF. The CDR3 DNA follows: TGTGCCAGTAGTACCTACCTGGGCCTCGGAGGGGACACCTTC. The J gene is TRBJ1-2, the V gene TRBV19; D might be TRBD1 (5 bases). Germline V gene sequence: CDR1 LNHDA, CDR2 SQIVND (reference sequence). The length of the CDR3 is 14 residues. V lost 4 bases, J lost 12 bases, and 21 bases lay in between.

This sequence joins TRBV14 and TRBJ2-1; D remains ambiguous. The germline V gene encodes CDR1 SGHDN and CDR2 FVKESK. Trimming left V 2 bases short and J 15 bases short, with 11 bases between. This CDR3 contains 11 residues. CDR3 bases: TGTGCCAGCAGCCAATCTACGTTAGCGTTCTTC. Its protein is CASSQSTLAFF.

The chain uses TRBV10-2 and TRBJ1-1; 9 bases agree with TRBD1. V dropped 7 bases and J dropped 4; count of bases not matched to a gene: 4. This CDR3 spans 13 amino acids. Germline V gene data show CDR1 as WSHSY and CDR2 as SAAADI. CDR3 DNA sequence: TGCGCCAGCATCAGACAGGGGGGCACTGAAGCTTTCTTT. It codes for CASIRQGGTEAFF.

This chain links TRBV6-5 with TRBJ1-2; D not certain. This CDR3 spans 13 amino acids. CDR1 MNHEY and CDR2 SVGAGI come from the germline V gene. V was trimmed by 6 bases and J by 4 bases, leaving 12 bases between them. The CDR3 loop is CASSTLMGYGYTF. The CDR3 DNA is TGTGCCAGCAGCACACTAATGGGCTATGGCTACACCTTC.

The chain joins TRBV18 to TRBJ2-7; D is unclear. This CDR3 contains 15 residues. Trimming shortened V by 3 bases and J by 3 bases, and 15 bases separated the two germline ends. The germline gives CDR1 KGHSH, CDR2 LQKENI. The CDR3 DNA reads TGTGCCAGCTCACCTCTGGGCACAGTGGGCTACGAGCAGTACTTC. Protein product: CASSPLGTVGYEQYF.

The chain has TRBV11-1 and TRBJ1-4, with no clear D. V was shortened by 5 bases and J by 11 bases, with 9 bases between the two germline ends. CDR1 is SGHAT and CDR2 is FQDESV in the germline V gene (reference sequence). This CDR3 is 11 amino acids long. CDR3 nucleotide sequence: TGTGCCAGCAGCCTTGGTGGCAAACTGTTTTTT. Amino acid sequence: CASSLGGKLFF.

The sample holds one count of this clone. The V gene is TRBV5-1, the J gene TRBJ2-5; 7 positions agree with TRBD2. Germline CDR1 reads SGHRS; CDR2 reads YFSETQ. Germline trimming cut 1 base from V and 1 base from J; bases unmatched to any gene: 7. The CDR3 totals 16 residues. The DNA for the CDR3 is TGCGCCAGCAGCTTGACGGCGGGGGTCCCCCAAGAGACCCAGTACTTC. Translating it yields CASSLTAGVPQETQYF. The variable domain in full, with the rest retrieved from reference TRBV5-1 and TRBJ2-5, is KAGVTQTPRYLIKTRGQQVTLSCSPISGHRSVSWYQQTPGQGLQFLFEYFSETQRNKGNFPGRFSGRQFSNSRSEMNVSTLELGDSALYLCASSLTAGVPQETQYFGPGTRLLVL.

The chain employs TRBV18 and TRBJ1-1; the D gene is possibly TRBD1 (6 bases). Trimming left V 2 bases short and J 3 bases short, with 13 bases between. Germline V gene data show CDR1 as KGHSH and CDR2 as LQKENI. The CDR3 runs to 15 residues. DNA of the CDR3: TGTGCCAGCTCACCAAACCGAGGGGGGGACACTGAAGCTTTCTTT. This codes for CASSPNRGGDTEAFF.

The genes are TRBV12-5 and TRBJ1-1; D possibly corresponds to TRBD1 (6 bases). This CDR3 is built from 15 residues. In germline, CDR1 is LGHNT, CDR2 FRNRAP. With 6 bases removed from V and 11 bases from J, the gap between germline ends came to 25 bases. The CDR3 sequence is CASGRPGQPDLEAFF. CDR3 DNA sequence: TGTGCTAGTGGGCGACCCGGACAGCCCGATTTGGAGGCTTTCTTT.

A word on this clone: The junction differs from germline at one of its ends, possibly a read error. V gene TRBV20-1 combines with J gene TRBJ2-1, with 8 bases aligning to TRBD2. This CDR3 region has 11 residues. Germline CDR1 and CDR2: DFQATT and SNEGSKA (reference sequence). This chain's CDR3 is CSASPGLVTLF. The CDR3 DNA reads TGCAGTGCTTCCCCGGGACTAGTTACGCTCTTC.

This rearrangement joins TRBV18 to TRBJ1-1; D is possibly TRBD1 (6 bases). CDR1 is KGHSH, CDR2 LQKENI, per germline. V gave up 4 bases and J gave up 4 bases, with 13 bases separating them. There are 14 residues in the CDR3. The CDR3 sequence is CASSQTGGGTEAFF. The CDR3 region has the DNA TGTGCCAGCTCACAGACAGGCGGTGGCACTGAAGCTTTCTTT.

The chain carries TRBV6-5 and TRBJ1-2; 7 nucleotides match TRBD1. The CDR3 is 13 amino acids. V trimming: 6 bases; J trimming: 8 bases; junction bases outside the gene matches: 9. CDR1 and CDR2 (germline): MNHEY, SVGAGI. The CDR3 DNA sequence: TGTGCCAGCAGAACGGGGACAGCCTACGGCTACACCTTC. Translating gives CASRTGTAYGYTF.

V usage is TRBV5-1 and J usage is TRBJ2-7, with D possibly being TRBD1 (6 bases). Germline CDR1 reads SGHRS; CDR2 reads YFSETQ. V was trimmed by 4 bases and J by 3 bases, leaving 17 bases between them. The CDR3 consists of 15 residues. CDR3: CASSQGRTADYEQYF. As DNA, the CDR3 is TGCGCCAGCAGCCAGGGCCGGACAGCGGACTACGAGCAGTACTTC.

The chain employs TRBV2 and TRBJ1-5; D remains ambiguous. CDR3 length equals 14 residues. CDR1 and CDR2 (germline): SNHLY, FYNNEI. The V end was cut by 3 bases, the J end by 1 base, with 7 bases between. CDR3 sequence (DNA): TGTGCCAGCAGTGAGGGCAGGAGCAATCAGCCCCAGCATTTT. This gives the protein CASSEGRSNQPQHF.

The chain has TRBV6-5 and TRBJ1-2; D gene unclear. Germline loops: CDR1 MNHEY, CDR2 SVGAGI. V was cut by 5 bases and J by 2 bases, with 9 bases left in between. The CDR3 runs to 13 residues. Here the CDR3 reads CASSRHINYGYTF. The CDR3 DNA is TGTGCCAGCAGTCGTCACATAAACTATGGCTACACCTTC.

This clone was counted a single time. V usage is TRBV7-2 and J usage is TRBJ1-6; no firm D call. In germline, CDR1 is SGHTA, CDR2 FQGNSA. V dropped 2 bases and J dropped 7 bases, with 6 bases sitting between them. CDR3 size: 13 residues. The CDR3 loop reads CASSLSGNSPLHF. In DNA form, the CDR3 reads TGTGCCAGCAGCTTATCCGGGAATTCACCCCTCCACTTT.

The CDR3 sequence: CASSRDRGQEPQHF. CDR3 sequence (DNA): TGTGCCAGCAGCCGAGACAGGGGCCAGGAGCCCCAGCATTTT. V is TRBV9 and J is TRBJ1-5; 8 bases agree with TRBD1. The ends lost 4 bases at V and 8 bases at J; junction bases unmatched: 8. This CDR3 contains 14 residues. Germline CDR1 is SGDLS and CDR2 is YYNGEE. The variable domain in full, completed from reference TRBV9 and TRBJ1-5, reads DSGVTQTPKHLITATGQRVTLRCSPRSGDLSVYWYQQSLDQGLQFLIQYYNGEERAKGNILERFSAQQFPDLHSELNLSSLELGDSALYFCASSRDRGQEPQHFGDGTRLSIL.

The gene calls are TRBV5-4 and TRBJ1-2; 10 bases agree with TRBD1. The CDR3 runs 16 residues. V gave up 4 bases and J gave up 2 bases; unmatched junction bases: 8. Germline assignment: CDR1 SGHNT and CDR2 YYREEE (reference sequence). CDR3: CASSRDRGMLNYGYTF. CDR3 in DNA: TGTGCCAGCAGCCGGGACAGGGGAATGTTGAACTATGGCTACACCTTC.

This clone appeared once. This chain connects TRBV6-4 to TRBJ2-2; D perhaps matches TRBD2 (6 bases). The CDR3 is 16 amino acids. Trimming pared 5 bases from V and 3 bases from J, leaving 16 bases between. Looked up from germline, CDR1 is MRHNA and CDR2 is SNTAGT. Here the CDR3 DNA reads TGTGCCAGCAGTCCCCGGGGGAGCAGGTACACCGGGGAGCTGTTTTTT. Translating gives CASSPRGSRYTGELFF.

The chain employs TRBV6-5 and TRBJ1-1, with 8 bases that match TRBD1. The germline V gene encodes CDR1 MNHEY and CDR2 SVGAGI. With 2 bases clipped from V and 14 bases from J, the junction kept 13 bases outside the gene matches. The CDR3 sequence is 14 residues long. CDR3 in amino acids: CASSYRYGQGQTFF. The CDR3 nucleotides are TGTGCCAGCAGTTACCGTTACGGACAGGGCCAAACGTTCTTT.

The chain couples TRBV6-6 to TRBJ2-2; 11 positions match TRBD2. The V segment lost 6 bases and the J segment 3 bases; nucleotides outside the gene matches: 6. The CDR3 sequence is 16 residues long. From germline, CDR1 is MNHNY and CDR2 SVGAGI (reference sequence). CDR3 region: CASSQLAGAYTGELFF. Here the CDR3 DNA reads TGTGCCAGCAGCCAACTAGCGGGGGCTTACACCGGGGAGCTGTTTTTT.

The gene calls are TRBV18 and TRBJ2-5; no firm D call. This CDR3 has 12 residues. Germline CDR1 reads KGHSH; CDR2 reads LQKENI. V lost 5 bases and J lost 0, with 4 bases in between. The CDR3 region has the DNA TGTGCCAGCTCATCGTACCAAGAGACCCAGTACTTC. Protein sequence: CASSSYQETQYF. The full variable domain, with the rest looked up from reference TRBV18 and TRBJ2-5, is NAGVMQNPRHLVRRRGQEARLRCSPMKGHSHVYWYRQLPEEGLKFMVYLQKENIIDESGMPKERFSAEFPKEGPSILRIQQVVRGDSAAYFCASSSYQETQYFGPGTRLLVL.